This record looks at one T cell receptor (beta chain) sequence and its context. The data were obtained in a study of blood T cell repertoires in COVID-19. The germline V gene has CDR1 DFQATT and CDR2 SNEGSKA (reference sequence). Trimming left V 3 bases short and J 4 bases short, with 13 bases between. The CDR3 has 13 amino acids. Only in-frame clones appear in the TCRdb table, and some are missing; sequencing was by immunoSEQ multiplex PCR. The table lists tens of thousands of clones, more than 80% of them singletons, with approximately 4% in the top ten. The TCR comes from a woman aged 40 to 49 with acute COVID-19. The chain uses TRBV20-1 and TRBJ2-7; possibly TRBD1 for D (6 bases). Sequenced sample: PBMCs or T cells enriched from blood (not recorded which). CDR3 nucleotides: TGCAGTGCTAGTAACAGGGAAAATTACGAGCAGTACTTC. Residues: CSASNRENYEQYF.